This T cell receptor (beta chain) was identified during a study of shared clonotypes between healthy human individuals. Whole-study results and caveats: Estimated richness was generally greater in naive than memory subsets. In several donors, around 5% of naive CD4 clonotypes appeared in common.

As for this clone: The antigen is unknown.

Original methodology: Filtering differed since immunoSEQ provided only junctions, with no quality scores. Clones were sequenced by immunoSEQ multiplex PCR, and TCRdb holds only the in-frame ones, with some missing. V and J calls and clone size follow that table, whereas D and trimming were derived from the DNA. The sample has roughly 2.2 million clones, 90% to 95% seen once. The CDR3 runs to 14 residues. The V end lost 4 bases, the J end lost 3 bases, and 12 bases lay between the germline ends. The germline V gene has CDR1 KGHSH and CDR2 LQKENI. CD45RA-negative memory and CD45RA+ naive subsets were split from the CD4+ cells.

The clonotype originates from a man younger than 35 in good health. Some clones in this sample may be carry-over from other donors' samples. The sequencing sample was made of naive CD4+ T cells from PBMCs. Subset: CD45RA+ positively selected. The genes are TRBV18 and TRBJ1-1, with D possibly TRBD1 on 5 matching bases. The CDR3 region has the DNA TGTGCCAGCTCACTGGGGACCGGCGACACTGAAGCTTTCTTT. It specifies CASSLGTGDTEAFF. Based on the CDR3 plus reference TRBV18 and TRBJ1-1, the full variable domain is NAGVMQNPRHLVRRRGQEARLRCSPMKGHSHVYWYRQLPEEGLKFMVYLQKENIIDESGMPKERFSAEFPKEGPSILRIQQVVRGDSAAYFCASSLGTGDTEAFFGQGTRLTVV.